This T cell receptor beta chain comes out of a study of OX40 agonist ivuxolimab in advanced cancers. Germline lookup yields CDR1 SEHNR and CDR2 FQNEAQ (reference sequence). The CDR3 is 15 amino acids. Between the trimmed V and J ends, which lost 5 bases and 4 bases, there was a span of 12 bases. TCRdb's table, derived via immunoSEQ multiplex PCR, lists solely in-frame clones and lacks some. Of tens of thousands of clones in the sample, around four fifths were seen once. The genes are TRBV7-9 and TRBJ2-6, with D perhaps matching TRBD1 (6 bases). The source material was CD4+ or CD8+ T cells sorted from blood, sampled in a trial of the OX40 agonist ivuxolimab. The receptor was isolated from an adult with an advanced solid tumor such as melanoma, head and neck, liver or kidney cancer. The CDR3: CASSPVGAGANVLTF. The CDR3 region has the DNA TGTGCCAGCAGCCCGGTGGGGGCCGGGGCCAACGTCCTGACTTTC.